This entry lists 13 T cell receptor beta chains sequenced from one sample in a study of blood T cell repertoires in COVID-19. Method: immunoSEQ multiplex PCR; TCRdb's copy keeps in-frame clones and lacks some. The top ten hold roughly a third of the sample, which has under 95,000 clones, around 80% seen once. Sequencing was carried out using peripheral blood. The receptors come from a woman older than 75 with active or convalescent COVID-19.

This clone was found a few times. The gene calls are TRBV2 and TRBJ1-4; perhaps TRBD1 as D (6 bases). The CDR3 consists of 13 residues. Germline CDR1 is SNHLY and CDR2 is FYNNEI. With 7 bases removed from V and 3 bases from J, the gap between germline ends came to 9 bases. CDR3 nucleotide sequence: TGTGCCAGCATTGGACAGCCTAATGAAAAACTGTTTTTT. This gives the protein CASIGQPNEKLFF.

The DNA of the CDR3 is TGTGCCAGCAGTGAATTCCCAGGAAACTACGAGCAGTACTTC. It specifies CASSEFPGNYEQYF. The chain combines TRBV25-1 with TRBJ2-7; D ambiguous. Germline V gives CDR1 MGHDK, CDR2 SYGVNS. The CDR3 consists of 14 residues. Trimming pared 1 base from V and 3 bases from J, leaving 10 bases between.

The chain is built from TRBV6-5 and TRBJ2-3; 10 nucleotides line up with TRBD2. Trimming removed 2 bases from V and 1 base from J; junction bases left unmatched: 0. The CDR3 covers 15 residues. Germline assignment: CDR1 MNHEY and CDR2 SVGAGI. CDR3 coding DNA: TGTGCCAGCAGTTACGGACTAGCGGGCACAGATACGCAGTATTTT. It yields the protein CASSYGLAGTDTQYF.

The chain uses TRBV19 and TRBJ1-1, with 7 bases that match TRBD1. Per germline, CDR1 LNHDA and CDR2 SQIVND (reference sequence). V was clipped by 5 bases and J by 9 bases; unmatched bases: 12. CDR3 size: 14 residues. CDR3 sequence reads: CASSPRTGDVKAFF. CDR3 DNA: TGTGCCAGTAGTCCGAGGACAGGCGACGTAAAAGCTTTCTTT.

This chain connects TRBV28 to TRBJ2-2; 8 bases map to TRBD1. V was clipped by 10 bases and J by 3 bases; unmatched bases: 4. Germline CDR1 reads MDHEN; CDR2 reads SYDVKM. The CDR3 consists of 13 residues. CDR3 sequence (DNA): TGTGCCACAAACAGGGGGGACACCGGGGAGCTGTTTTTT. Translation gives CATNRGDTGELFF.

The chain links TRBV15 to TRBJ2-1; 9 bases align to TRBD2. Germline CDR1 is LNHNV and CDR2 is YYDKDF (reference sequence). The CDR3 is 16 amino acids. V shed 3 bases and J 6 bases; nucleotides not matched to a gene: 9. CDR3: CATSSWTSALSNEQFF. CDR3 DNA: TGTGCCACCAGCAGCTGGACTAGCGCTCTGAGCAATGAGCAGTTCTTC.

The gene calls are TRBV10-1 and TRBJ2-7, with 7 nucleotides matching TRBD2. The V and J ends lost 7 bases and 3 bases, in that order; junction bases with no gene match: 3. The CDR3 is 12 amino acids. The germline gives CDR1 WNHNN, CDR2 SYGVQD (reference sequence). CDR3 nucleotides: TGCGCCAGCATTCTAGCGGACTACGAGCAGTACTTC. As protein: CASILADYEQYF.

V usage is TRBV2 and J usage is TRBJ1-4, with a possible D match to TRBD1 (6 bases). This CDR3 is built from 15 residues. Germline V CDR1 and CDR2: SNHLY, FYNNEI. Trimming stripped 5 bases from V and 5 bases from J, with 15 bases between. This CDR3 is CASSRFGQSNEKLFF. The CDR3 DNA reads as TGTGCCAGCAGTAGATTCGGACAGTCAAATGAAAAACTGTTTTTT.

This chain connects TRBV15 to TRBJ1-1; TRBD1 agrees at 8 bases. After removal of 5 bases from V and 2 bases from J, the junction contained 7 bases not matched to a gene. This CDR3 has 15 amino acids. Germline CDR1 and CDR2: LNHNV and YYDKDF (reference sequence). The CDR3 here is CATSLRTGQNTEAFF. Written as DNA, the CDR3 is TGTGCCACCAGCTTAAGGACAGGGCAAAACACTGAAGCTTTCTTT.

This chain links TRBV5-6 with TRBJ1-2; no clear D. V lost 5 bases, J lost 3 bases, and 20 bases lay in between. This CDR3 region has 16 residues. In germline, CDR1 is SGHDT, CDR2 YYEEEE. CDR3 in amino acids: CASRGDIGRGDYGYTF. As DNA, the CDR3 is TGTGCCAGCAGGGGCGATATCGGGCGCGGGGACTATGGCTACACCTTC. Combining the CDR3 with reference TRBV5-6 and TRBJ1-2 gives the whole variable domain DAGVTQSPTHLIKTRGQQVTLRCSPKSGHDTVSWYQQALGQGPQFIFQYYEEEERQRGNFPDRFSGHQFPNYSSELNVNALLLGDSALYLCASRGDIGRGDYGYTFGSGTRLTVV.

The chain recombines TRBV3-1 (or the pseudogene TRBV3-2) with TRBJ1-6; TRBD1 matches at 7 bases. CDR1 LGHDT and CDR2 YNNKEL come from the germline V gene (reference sequence). CDR3 size: 13 residues. V shed 4 bases and J 13 bases; nucleotides not matched to a gene: 7. For the CDR3, the DNA is TGTGCCAGCAGCCGCATGGGACAGCTTCCCCTCCACTTT. Encoded protein: CASSRMGQLPLHF.

This chain uses TRBV3-1 (or the pseudogene TRBV3-2) with TRBJ2-1; the match to TRBD2 covers 7 bases. V trimming: 4 bases; J trimming: 3 bases; junction bases outside the gene matches: 9. From germline, CDR1 is LGHDT and CDR2 YNNKEL (reference sequence). The CDR3 runs to 16 residues. The CDR3 DNA sequence: TGTGCCAGCAGCCTCCTGGGGGGGACTATCTACAATGAGCAGTTCTTC. Protein product: CASSLLGGTIYNEQFF.

In nucleotides, the CDR3 is TGTGCCAGCAGCTTTGTTAGCGGGGGGAAAAATGAGCAGTTCTTC. Protein product: CASSFVSGGKNEQFF. The chain combines TRBV7-3 with TRBJ2-1; 10 bases align to TRBD2. Germline V CDR1 and CDR2: SGHTA, FQGTGA. The CDR3 consists of 15 residues. The V segment lost 3 bases and the J segment 7 bases; nucleotides outside the gene matches: 6.